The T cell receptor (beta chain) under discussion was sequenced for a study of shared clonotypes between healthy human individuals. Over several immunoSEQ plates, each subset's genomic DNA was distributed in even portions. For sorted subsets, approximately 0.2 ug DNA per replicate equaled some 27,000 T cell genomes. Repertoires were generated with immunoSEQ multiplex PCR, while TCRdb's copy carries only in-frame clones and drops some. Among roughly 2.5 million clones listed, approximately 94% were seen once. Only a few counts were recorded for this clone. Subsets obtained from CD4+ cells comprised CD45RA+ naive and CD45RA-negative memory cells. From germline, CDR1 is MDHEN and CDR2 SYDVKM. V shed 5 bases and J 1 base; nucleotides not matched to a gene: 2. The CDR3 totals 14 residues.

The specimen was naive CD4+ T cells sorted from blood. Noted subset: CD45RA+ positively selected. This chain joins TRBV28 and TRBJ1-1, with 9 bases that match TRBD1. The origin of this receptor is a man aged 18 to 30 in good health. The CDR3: CASSVTGGNTEAFF. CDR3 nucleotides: TGTGCCAGCAGTGTGACAGGGGGGAACACTGAAGCTTTCTTT.